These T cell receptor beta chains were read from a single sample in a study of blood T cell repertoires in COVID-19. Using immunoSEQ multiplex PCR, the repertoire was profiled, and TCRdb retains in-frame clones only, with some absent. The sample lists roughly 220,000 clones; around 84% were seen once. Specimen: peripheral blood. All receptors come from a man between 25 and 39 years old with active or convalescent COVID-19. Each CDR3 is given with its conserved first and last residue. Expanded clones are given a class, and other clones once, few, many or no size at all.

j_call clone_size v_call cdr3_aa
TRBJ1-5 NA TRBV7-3 CASSPGGNQPQHF
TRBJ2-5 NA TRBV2 CASSEAIAGQETQYF
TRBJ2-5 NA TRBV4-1 CASSQVGGGGETQYF
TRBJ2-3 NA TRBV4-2 CASTSGTSGTDTQYF
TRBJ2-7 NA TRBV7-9 CASSLSQNSYEQYF
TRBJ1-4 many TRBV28 CASNGQGTLIGEKLFF
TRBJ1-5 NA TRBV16 CASSPDGRGGDQPQHF
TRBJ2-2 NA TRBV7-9 CASSPSGRAGEELFF
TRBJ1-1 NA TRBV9 CASSVKQGFDTEAFF
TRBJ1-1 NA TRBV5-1 CASSLGQGAAEAFF
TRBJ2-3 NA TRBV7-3 CASSLRASGTGDTQYF
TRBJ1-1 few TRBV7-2 CASSSLFRANTEAFF
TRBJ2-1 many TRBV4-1 CASSHHGLAAYNEQFF
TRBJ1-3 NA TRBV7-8 CASSLGERSRGNTIYF
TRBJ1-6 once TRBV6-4 CASSDQGLNNSPLHF
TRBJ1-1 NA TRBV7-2 CASSFRAQGAGRTEAFF
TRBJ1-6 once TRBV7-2 CASSLMRVSVNSPLHF
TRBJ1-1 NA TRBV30 CAWSPTREAFF
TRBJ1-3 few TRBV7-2 CASTTGSGNTIYF
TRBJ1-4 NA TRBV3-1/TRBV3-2 CASSQRTSIGTAGEKLFF
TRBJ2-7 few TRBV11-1 CASSWGQGGYEQYF
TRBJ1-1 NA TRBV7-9 CASSSTDSADPEAFF
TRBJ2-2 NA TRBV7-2 CASSLVAGRLTGELFF
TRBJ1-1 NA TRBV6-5 CASSFKGAEAFF
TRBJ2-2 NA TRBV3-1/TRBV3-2 CASSRRGGRTGELFF
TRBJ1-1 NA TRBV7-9 CASSTYRGTEAFF
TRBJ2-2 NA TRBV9 CASSVDPGNTGELFF
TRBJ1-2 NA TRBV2 CASSGTANYGYTF
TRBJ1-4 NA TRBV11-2 CASSRQGLTNEKLFF
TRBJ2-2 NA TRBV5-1 CASSLLTSGPVGTGELFF
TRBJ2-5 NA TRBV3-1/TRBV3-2 CASSLTSGRVGETQYF
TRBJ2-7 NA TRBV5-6 CASSIGQTYEQYF
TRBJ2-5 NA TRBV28 CASSLGSVETQYF
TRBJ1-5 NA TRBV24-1 CATSDPSQGSNQPQHF
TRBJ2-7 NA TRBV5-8 CASSYPTGVDYEQYF
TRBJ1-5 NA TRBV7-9 CAVQQGGANQPQHF
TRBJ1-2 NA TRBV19 CASTLGGRIAYGYTF
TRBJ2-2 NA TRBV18 CASSRSGQAYTGELFF
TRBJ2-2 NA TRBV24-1 CATSAGTNAGELFF
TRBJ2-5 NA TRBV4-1 CASSAGASGPTLETQYF
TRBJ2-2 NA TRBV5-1 CASSLWGSRGSSTGELFF
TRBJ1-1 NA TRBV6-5 CASSYVGGRRAEAFF